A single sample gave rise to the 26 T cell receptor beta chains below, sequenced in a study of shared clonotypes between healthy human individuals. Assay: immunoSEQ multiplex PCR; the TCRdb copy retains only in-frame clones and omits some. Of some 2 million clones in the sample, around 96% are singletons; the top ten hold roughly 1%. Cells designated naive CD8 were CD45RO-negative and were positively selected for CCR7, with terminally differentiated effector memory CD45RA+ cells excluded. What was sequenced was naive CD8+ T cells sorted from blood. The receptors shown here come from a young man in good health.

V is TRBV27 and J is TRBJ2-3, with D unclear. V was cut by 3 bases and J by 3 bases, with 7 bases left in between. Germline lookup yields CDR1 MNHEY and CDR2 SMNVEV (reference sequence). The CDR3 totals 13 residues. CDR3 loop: CASSFRQTDTQYF. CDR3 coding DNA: TGTGCCAGCAGTTTTAGGCAGACAGATACGCAGTATTTT.

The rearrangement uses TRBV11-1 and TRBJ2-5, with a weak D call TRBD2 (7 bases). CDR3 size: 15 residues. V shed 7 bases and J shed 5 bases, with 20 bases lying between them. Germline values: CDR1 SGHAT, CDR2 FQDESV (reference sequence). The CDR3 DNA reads TGTGCCAGCACAGGGATTGGGGGGGCAGGGGAGACCCAGTACTTC. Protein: CASTGIGGAGETQYF. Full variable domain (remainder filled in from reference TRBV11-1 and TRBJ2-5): EAEVAQSPRYKITEKSQAVAFWCDPISGHATLYWYRQILGQGPELLVQFQDESVVDDSQLPKDRFSAERLKGVDSTLKIQPAELGDSAMYLCASTGIGGAGETQYFGPGTRLLVL.

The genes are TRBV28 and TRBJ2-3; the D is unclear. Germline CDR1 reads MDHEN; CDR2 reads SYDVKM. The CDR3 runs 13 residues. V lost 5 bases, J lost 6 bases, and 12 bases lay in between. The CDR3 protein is CASSLGPWDTQYF. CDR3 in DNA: TGTGCCAGCAGTCTTGGACCCTGGGATACGCAGTATTTT.

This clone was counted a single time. The CDR3 sequence is CASTEPTSGRNQLDEQYF. The CDR3 nucleotides are TGCGCCAGCACCGAACCCACTAGCGGGAGAAATCAACTCGACGAGCAGTACTTC. The chain employs TRBV10-2 and TRBJ2-7; 11 nucleotides agree with TRBD2. Unmatched junction bases numbered 19, after V lost 7 bases and J lost 5 bases. The CDR3 totals 18 residues. The germline V gene has CDR1 WSHSY and CDR2 SAAADI.

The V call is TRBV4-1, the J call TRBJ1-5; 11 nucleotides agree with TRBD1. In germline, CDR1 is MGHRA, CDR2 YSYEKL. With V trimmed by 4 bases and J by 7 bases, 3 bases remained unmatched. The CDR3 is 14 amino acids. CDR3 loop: CASSPGQGGQPQHF. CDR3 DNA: TGCGCCAGCAGCCCGGGACAGGGGGGCCAGCCCCAGCATTTT.

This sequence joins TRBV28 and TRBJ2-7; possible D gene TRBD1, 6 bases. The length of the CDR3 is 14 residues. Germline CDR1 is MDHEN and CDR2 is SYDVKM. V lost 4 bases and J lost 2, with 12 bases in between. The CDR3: CASSSGRDTYEQYF. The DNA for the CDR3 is TGTGCCAGCAGTTCGGGTCGGGACACCTACGAGCAGTACTTC.

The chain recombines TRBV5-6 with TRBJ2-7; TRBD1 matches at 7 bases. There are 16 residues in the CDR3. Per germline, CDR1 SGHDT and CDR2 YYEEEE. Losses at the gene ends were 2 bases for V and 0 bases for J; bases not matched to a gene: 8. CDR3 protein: CASSFPQGVSSYEQYF. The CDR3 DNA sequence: TGTGCCAGCAGCTTCCCGCAGGGGGTCTCCTCCTACGAGCAGTACTTC.

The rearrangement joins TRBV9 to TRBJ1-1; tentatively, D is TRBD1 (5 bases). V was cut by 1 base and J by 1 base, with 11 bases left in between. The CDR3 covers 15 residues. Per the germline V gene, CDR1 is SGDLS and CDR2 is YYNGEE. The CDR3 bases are TGTGCCAGCAGCGTAAAGCAGGACAAGAACACTGAAGCTTTCTTT. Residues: CASSVKQDKNTEAFF. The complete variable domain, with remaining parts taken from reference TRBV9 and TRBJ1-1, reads DSGVTQTPKHLITATGQRVTLRCSPRSGDLSVYWYQQSLDQGLQFLIQYYNGEERAKGNILERFSAQQFPDLHSELNLSSLELGDSALYFCASSVKQDKNTEAFFGQGTRLTVV.

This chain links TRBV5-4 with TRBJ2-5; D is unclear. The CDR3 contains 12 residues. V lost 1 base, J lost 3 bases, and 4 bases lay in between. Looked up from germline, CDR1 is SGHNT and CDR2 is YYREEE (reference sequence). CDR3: CASSLNEETQYF. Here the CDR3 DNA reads TGTGCCAGCAGCTTGAACGAAGAGACCCAGTACTTC.

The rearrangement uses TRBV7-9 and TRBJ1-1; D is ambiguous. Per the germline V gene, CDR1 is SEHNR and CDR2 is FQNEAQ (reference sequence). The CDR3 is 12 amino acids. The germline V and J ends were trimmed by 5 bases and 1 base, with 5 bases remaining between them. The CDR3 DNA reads TGTGCCAGCAGCGCCTGGAACACTGAAGCTTTCTTT. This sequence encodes CASSAWNTEAFF.

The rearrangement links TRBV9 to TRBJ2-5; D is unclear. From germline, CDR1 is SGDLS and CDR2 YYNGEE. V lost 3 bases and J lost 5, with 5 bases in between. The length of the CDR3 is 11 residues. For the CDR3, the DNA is TGTGCCAGCAGCGACTATGAGACCCAGTACTTC. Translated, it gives CASSDYETQYF.

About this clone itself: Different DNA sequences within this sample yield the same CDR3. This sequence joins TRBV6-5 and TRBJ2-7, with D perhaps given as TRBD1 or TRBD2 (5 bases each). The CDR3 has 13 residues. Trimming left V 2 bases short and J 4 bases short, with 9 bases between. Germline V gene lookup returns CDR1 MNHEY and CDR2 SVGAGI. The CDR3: CASSYAEGYEQYF. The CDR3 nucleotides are TGTGCCAGCAGTTACGCCGAGGGGTACGAGCAGTACTTC.

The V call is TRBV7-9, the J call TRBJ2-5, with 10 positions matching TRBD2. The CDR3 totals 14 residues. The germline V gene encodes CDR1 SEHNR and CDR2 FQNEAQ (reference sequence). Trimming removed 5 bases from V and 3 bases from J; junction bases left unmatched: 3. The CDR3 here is CASSGGLAEETQYF. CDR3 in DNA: TGTGCCAGCAGCGGCGGACTAGCGGAAGAGACCCAGTACTTC. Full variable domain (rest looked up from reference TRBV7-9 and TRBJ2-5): DTGVSQNPRHKITKRGQNVTFRCDPISEHNRLYWYRQTLGQGPEFLTYFQNEAQLEKSRLLSDRFSAERPKGSFSTLEIQRTEQGDSAMYLCASSGGLAEETQYFGPGTRLLVL.

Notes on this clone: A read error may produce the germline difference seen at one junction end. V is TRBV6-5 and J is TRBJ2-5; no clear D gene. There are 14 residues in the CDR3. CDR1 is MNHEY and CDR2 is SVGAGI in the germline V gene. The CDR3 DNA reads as TGTGCCAGCAGCAAACTCAACACCCCCGAGATCCAGTACTTC. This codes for CASSKLNTPEIQYF.

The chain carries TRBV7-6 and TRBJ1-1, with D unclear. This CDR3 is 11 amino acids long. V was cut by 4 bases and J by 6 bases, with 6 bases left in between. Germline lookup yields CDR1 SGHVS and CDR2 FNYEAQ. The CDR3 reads CASSSGAEAFF. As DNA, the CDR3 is TGTGCCAGCAGCTCCGGGGCTGAAGCTTTCTTT.

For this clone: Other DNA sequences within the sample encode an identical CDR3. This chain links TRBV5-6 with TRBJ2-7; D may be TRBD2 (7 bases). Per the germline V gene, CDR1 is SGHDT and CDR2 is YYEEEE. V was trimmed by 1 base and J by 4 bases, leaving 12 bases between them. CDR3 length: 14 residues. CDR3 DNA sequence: TGTGCCAGCAGCTTGCGGGGGGCCTCATACGAGCAGTACTTC. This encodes CASSLRGASYEQYF. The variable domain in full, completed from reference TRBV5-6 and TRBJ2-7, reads DAGVTQSPTHLIKTRGQQVTLRCSPKSGHDTVSWYQQALGQGPQFIFQYYEEEERQRGNFPDRFSGHQFPNYSSELNVNALLLGDSALYLCASSLRGASYEQYFGPGTRLTVT.

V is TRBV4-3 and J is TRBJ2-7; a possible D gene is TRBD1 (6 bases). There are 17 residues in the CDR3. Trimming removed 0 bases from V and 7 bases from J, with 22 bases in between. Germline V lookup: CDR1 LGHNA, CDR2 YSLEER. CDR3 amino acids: CASSQERWQGTFQEQYF. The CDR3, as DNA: TGCGCCAGCAGCCAAGAGCGCTGGCAGGGGACCTTTCAGGAGCAGTACTTC.

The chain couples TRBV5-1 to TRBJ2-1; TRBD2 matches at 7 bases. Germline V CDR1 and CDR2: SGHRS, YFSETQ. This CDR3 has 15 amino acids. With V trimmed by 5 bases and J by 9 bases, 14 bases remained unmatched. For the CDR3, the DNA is TGCGCCAGCAGTGGGGAGGGATCCCTTTACGGTGAGCAGTTCTTC. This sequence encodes CASSGEGSLYGEQFF.

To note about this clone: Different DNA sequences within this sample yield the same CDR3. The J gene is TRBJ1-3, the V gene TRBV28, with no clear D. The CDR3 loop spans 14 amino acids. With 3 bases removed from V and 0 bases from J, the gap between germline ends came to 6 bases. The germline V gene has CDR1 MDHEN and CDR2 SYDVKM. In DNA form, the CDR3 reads TGTGCCAGCAGTTTCCCGGGCTCTGGAAACACCATATATTTT. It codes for CASSFPGSGNTIYF.

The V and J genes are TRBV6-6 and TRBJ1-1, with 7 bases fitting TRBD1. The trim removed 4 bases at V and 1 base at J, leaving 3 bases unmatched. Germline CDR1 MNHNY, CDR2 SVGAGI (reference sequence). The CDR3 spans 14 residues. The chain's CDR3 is CASSLDRRNTEAFF. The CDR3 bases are TGTGCCAGCAGTTTGGACAGGCGGAACACTGAAGCTTTCTTT.

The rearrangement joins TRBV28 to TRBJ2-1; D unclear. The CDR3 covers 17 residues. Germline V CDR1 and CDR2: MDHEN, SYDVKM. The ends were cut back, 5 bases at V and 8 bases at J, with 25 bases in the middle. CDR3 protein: CASSTGRESRYLDEQFF. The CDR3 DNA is TGTGCCAGCAGTACCGGCCGAGAGAGCCGATATTTGGATGAGCAGTTCTTC. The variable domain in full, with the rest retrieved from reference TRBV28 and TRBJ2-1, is DVKVTQSSRYLVKRTGEKVFLECVQDMDHENMFWYRQDPGLGLRLIYFSYDVKMKEKGDIPEGYSVSREKKERFSLILESASTNQTSMYLCASSTGRESRYLDEQFFGPGTRLTVL.

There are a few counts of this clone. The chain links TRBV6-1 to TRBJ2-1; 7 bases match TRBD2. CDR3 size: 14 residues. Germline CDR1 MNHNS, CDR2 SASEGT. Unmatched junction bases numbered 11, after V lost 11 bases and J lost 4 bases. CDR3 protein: CAGGDVAGYNEQFF. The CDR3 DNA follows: TGTGCCGGGGGTGACGTAGCGGGTTACAATGAGCAGTTCTTC.

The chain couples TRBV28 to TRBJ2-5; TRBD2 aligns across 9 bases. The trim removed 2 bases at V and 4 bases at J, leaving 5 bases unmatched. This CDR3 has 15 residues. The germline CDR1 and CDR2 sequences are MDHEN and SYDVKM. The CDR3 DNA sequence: TGTGCCAGCAGTTTACGCGGGGGGGTATCAGAGACCCAGTACTTC. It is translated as CASSLRGGVSETQYF.

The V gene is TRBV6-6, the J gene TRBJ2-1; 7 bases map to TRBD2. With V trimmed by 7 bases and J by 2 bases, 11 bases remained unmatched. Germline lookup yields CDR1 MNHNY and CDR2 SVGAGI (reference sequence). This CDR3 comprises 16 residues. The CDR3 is CASIPQDGGTYNEQFF. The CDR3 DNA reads TGTGCCAGCATTCCCCAGGACGGGGGGACCTACAATGAGCAGTTCTTC.

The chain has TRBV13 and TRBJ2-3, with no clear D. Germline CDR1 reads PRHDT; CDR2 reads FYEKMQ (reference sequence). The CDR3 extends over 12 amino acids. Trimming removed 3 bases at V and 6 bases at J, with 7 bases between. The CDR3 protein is CASSLWTDTQYF. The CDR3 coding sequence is TGTGCCAGCAGCTTGTGGACGGATACGCAGTATTTT.

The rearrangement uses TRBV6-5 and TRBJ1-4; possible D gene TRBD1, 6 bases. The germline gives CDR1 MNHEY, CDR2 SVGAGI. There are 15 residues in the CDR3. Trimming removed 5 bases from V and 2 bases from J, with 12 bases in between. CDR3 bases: TGTGCCAGCAGTCCCGGGGGGCTTACTAATGAAAAACTGTTTTTT. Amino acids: CASSPGGLTNEKLFF.